This T cell receptor beta chain was retrieved from a study of T-cell memory formation after mild COVID-19. Study context: Clusters of TCRs were largely donor specific. Study-level results: Later expanders leaned CD4+, whereas day 15 to 85 contracting clones were balanced CD4/CD8. Pre-infection memory already had some responding clones, implying cross-reactive memory joined. Clones that contracted clustered mainly in CM and EM if CD4+ and in EMRA if CD8+.

Ten or more counts support this clonotype. What it recognizes is unknown. This CDR3 is 14 amino acids long. In germline, CDR1 is SQVTM, CDR2 ANQGSEA. Trimming at V came to 1 base and at J to 3 bases, leaving 2 bases not matched to a gene. TCRdb fed the 5' RACE reads into MiXCR, producing one record per CDR3 protein. In the table there are about 260,000 distinct CDR3 sequences, approximately 8% of which are singletons. Specimen: PBMCs or a T cell subset sorted from them (not recorded which). The genes are TRBV29-1 and TRBJ2-5; 10 nucleotides match TRBD1. This sequence originates from a man aged 18 to 35 who had mild COVID-19 (a few samples of this study predate the infection). Cell type and time point are not known. CDR3 DNA sequence: TGCAGCGTTGAAGGGACAGGGGGAAAAGAGACCCAGTACTTC. Its protein product is CSVEGTGGKETQYF. Combining the CDR3 with reference TRBV29-1 and TRBJ2-5 gives the whole variable domain SAVISQKPSRDICQRGTSLTIQCQVDSQVTMMFWYRQQPGQSLTLIATANQGSEATYESGFVIDKFPISRPNLTFSTLTVSNMSPEDSSIYLCSVEGTGGKETQYFGPGTRLLVL.